This T cell receptor beta chain was retrieved from a study of T cells in tuberculosis. Study-level background: A South African cohort included IGRA-negative adolescents, latently infected IGRA-positive adolescents and adults with active tuberculosis.

Assay: immunoSEQ multiplex PCR; the TCRdb copy retains only in-frame clones and omits some. Seen here are 30,000 to 40,000 clones, about 97% observed once, and the top ten hold roughly 6%. Germline values: CDR1 LNHDA, CDR2 SQIVND (reference sequence). There are 14 residues in the CDR3. Trimming removed 4 bases at V and 0 bases at J, with 8 bases between. Sequencing was done on a sample of PBMCs. This TCR came from a donor between 10 and 35 years old with latent tuberculosis or without tuberculosis infection. This rearrangement joins TRBV19 to TRBJ2-3, with a tentative D call TRBD2 (6 bases). The CDR3 region has the DNA TGTGCCAGTAGTAATCGGGGGAGCACAGATACGCAGTATTTT. It codes for CASSNRGSTDTQYF.